Described below is a single T cell receptor (beta chain) sequence and its context. As yet, its antigen is unknown. The protocol was immunoSEQ multiplex PCR, while the TCRdb copy is restricted to in-frame clones and leaves out a portion. The sample contains some 120,000 clones, 60% to 85% of which appear only once. This specimen belongs to a study of PD-1 blockade in mismatch repair-deficient tumors. Study background: Patients had approximately 11 mismatch repair-deficient cancer types and were previously treated and progressing.

Every patient had mismatch repair deficiency by PCR or immunohistochemistry. Whole-study findings and limits: Tumor-resident clones, often undetectable pretreatment in blood, expanded then contracted after pembrolizumab.

The germline CDR1 and CDR2 sequences are LNHDA and SQIVND (reference sequence). V shed 6 bases, J shed 4 bases, and the junction held 5 bases outside the gene matches. CDR3 length: 14 amino acids. This clonotype was obtained from an adult with mismatch repair-deficient cancer. The V gene is TRBV19, the J gene TRBJ1-2, with TRBD1 matching over 10 bases. This sample comprised peripheral blood, obtained approximately 14 months after starting pembrolizumab. The CDR3 here is CASRGTGEPYGYTF. DNA of the CDR3: TGTGCCAGTAGAGGGACAGGGGAACCCTATGGCTACACCTTC.